A selection of T cell receptor beta chains follows, all from one sample in a study of monozygotic twins with inflammatory bowel disease. Each CDR3 protein gets one entry in TCRdb, which reprocessed the 5' RACE reads and gives no DNA. The sample table sets out 110,000 to 150,000 distinct CDR3 sequences. Sequencing was done on a sample of blood. These receptors came from a human donor with ulcerative colitis or Crohn's disease, or a healthy co-twin of an affected twin (not recorded which). Both conserved end residues are part of each CDR3. The order of the fields is V gene, clone size, J gene, CDR3 protein. Expanded clones get a size class; other rows say once, few or many, or leave the size out.

TRBV6-1,.,TRBJ1-2,CASSEITEPYGYTF
TRBV12-3/TRBV12-4,.,TRBJ2-5,CASSFQGTQYF
TRBV20-1,.,TRBJ1-2,CSASSPGQGYGYTF
TRBV5-5,.,TRBJ2-6,CASSLGVSGANVLTF
TRBV5-1,.,TRBJ2-3,CASSLVPGSTDTQYF
TRBV27,.,TRBJ1-1,CASSLGHSTEAFF
TRBV6-5,.,TRBJ1-6,CASSYGGDDNSPLHF
TRBV11-2,.,TRBJ2-1,CASSRDLIAGGRDEQFF
TRBV20-1,medium-sized,TRBJ2-7,CSARDLEARTNEQYF
TRBV20-1,.,TRBJ2-5,CSARAWETQYF
TRBV7-6,.,TRBJ1-5,CASSLRDKYQPQHF
TRBV7-2,.,TRBJ1-1,CASSWTGYTEAFF
TRBV5-4,.,TRBJ1-1,CASSQGQDMNTEAFF
TRBV27,.,TRBJ1-3,CASSFSGGSGNTIYF
TRBV3-1,.,TRBJ2-4,CASSQDLRLAGDASKNIQYF
TRBV7-9,.,TRBJ2-3,CASSLEAASSPTDTQYF
TRBV7-6,.,TRBJ2-7,CASSLAAPSYEQYF
TRBV7-2,.,TRBJ2-3,CASSPSGSDADTQYF
TRBV5-1,.,TRBJ2-7,CASSLGGVEQYF
TRBV6-6,.,TRBJ1-2,CASAGLQVSYGYTF
TRBV20-1,.,TRBJ1-2,CSARGSGTQDYTF
TRBV20-1,.,TRBJ2-1,CSARIPRDEQFF
TRBV28,.,TRBJ2-1,CASRRDRGWYNEQFF
TRBV7-2,.,TRBJ2-3,CASSQDGGTDTQYF
TRBV20-1,.,TRBJ1-2,CSAPRLNLNYGYTF
TRBV28,.,TRBJ2-1,CASSPGGTSSEQFF
TRBV5-4,.,TRBJ2-5,CASSLVGQTQYF
TRBV7-2,.,TRBJ2-7,CASSLTGQGLYEQYF
TRBV10-3,.,TRBJ2-3,CAISESGTTHTQYF
TRBV6-1,.,TRBJ1-6,CASRTAQASMTLHF
TRBV7-9,.,TRBJ2-5,CASSLAQPLQETQYF
TRBV30,.,TRBJ2-7,CAWRTGPYEQYF
TRBV27,.,TRBJ2-7,CASSFRDSRQYF
TRBV30,.,TRBJ2-7,CAYGTSYEQYF
TRBV5-6,.,TRBJ1-2,CASSSDRTRIANYGYTF
TRBV6-1,.,TRBJ2-7,CASSEKVSYEQYF
TRBV24-1,.,TRBJ2-7,CATSDRVAAYEQYF
TRBV10-3,.,TRBJ2-7,CAIRGPHEQYF
TRBV15,.,TRBJ2-2,CATSRVWQPGELFF
TRBV3-1,.,TRBJ2-5,CASSARPGLPKEETQYF
TRBV10-1,.,TRBJ2-3,CASIESRSTDTQYF
TRBV7-6,.,TRBJ2-5,CASSPTGGVETQYF
TRBV5-1,.,TRBJ1-1,CASSIRQGYEAFF
TRBV7-9,.,TRBJ2-5,CASSLTSGKETQYF
TRBV28,.,TRBJ1-1,CATEGSTGEAFF
TRBV20-1,.,TRBJ2-5,CSSGQGETQYF
TRBV28,.,TRBJ2-7,CASSHPPIRLAGEYEQYF
TRBV12-3/TRBV12-4,.,TRBJ2-1,CASSFSPSGRAGEQFF